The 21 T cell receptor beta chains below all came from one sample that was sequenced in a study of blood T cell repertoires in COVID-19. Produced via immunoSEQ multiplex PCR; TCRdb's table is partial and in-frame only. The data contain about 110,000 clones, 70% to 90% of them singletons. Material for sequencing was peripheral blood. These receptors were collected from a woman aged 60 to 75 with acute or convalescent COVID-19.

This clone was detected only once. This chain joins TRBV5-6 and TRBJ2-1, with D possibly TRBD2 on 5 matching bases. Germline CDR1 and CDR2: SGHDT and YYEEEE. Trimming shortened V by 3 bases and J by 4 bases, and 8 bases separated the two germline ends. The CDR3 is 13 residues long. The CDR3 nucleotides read TGTGCCAGCAGCTCCAGCGGTTACAATGAGCAGTTCTTC. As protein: CASSSSGYNEQFF.

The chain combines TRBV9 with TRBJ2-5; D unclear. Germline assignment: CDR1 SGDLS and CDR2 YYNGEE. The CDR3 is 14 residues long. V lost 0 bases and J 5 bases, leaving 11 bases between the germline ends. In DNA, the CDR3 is TGTGCCAGCAGCGTAGGAGTACAGAAGGAGACCCAGTACTTC. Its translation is CASSVGVQKETQYF.

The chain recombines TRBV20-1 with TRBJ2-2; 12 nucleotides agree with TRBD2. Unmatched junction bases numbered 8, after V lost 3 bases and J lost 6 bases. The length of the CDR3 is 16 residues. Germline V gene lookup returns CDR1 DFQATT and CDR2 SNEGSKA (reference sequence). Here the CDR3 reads CSASASGRAEAGELFF. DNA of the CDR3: TGCAGTGCTAGTGCTAGCGGGAGGGCCGAGGCCGGGGAGCTGTTTTTT.

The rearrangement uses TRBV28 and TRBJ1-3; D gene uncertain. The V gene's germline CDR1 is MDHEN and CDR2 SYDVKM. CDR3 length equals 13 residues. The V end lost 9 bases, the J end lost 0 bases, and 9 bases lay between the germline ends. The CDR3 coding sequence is TGTGCCAGTCTAGATCTCTCTGGAAACACCATATATTTT. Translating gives CASLDLSGNTIYF. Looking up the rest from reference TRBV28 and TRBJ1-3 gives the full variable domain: DVKVTQSSRYLVKRTGEKVFLECVQDMDHENMFWYRQDPGLGLRLIYFSYDVKMKEKGDIPEGYSVSREKKERFSLILESASTNQTSMYLCASLDLSGNTIYFGEGSWLTVV.

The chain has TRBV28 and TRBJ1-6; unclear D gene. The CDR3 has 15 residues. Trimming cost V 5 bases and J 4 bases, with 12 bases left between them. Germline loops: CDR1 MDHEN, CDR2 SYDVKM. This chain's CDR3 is CASSRSSSYNSPLHF. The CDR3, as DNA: TGTGCCAGCAGTCGTAGCTCCTCATATAATTCACCCCTCCACTTT.

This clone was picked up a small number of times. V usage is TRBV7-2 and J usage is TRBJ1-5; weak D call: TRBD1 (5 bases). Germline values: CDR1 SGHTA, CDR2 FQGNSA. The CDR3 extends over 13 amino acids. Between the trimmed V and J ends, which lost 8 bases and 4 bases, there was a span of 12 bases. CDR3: CASDSGLNQPQHF. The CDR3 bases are TGTGCCAGCGACAGTGGATTAAATCAGCCCCAGCATTTT.

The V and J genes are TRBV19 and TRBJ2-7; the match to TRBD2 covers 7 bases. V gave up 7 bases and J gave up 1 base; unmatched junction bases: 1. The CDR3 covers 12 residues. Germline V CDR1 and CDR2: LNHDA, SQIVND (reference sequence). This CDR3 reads CASMGGSYEQYF. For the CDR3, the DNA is TGTGCCAGTATGGGAGGGTCCTACGAGCAGTACTTC.

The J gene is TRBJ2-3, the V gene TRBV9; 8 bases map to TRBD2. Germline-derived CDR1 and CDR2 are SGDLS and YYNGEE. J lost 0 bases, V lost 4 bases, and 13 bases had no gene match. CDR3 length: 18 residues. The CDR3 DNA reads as TGTGCCAGCAGCCTATGGGCGGGGGGCGCCTCTAGCACAGATACGCAGTATTTT. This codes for CASSLWAGGASSTDTQYF.

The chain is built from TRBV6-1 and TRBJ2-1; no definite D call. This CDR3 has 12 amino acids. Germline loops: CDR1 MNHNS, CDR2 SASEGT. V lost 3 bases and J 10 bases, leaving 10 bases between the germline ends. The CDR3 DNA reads TGTGCCAGCAGTGACGCGGAGAGGGAGCAGTTCTTC. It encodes CASSDAEREQFF.

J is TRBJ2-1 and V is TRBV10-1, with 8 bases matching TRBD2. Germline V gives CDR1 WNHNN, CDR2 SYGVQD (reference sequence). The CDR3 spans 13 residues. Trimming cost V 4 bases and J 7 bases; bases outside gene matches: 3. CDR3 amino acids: CASSGGLANEQFF. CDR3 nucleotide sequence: TGCGCCAGCAGTGGTGGACTAGCAAATGAGCAGTTCTTC.

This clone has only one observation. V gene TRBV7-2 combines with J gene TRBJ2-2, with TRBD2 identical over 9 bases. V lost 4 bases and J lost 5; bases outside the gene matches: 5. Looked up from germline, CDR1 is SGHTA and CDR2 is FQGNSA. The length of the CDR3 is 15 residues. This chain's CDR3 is CASSSGLALTGELFF. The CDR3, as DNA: TGTGCCAGCAGCTCCGGACTAGCGCTAACCGGGGAGCTGTTTTTT.

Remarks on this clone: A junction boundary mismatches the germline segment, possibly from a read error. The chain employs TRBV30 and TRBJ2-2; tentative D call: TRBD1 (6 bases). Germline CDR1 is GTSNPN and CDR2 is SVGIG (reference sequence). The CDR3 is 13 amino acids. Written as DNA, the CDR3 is TGTGCCTCGAGTAGACAGGACACCGGGGAGCTGTTTTTT. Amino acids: CASSRQDTGELFF. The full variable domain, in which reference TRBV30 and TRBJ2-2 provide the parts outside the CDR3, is SQTIHQWPATLVQPVGSPLSLECTVEGTSNPNLYWYRQAAGRGLQLLFYSVGIGQISSEVPQNLSASRPQDRQFILSSKKLLLSDSGFYLCASSRQDTGELFFGEGSRLTVL.

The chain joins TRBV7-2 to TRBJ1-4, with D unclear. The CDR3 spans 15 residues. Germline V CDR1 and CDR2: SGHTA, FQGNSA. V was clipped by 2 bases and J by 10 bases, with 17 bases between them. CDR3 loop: CASSLSSTVRGKLFF. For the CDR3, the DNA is TGTGCCAGCAGCTTATCATCAACAGTGCGGGGAAAACTGTTTTTT.

CDR3 coding DNA: TGTGCCAGCAGCCTGAGATACCAAGAGACCCAGTACTTC. Translating it yields CASSLRYQETQYF. The V and J genes are TRBV27 and TRBJ2-5; D call uncertain. This CDR3 has 13 amino acids. CDR1 MNHEY and CDR2 SMNVEV come from the germline V gene (reference sequence). V was pared by 6 bases and J by 0 bases, with 8 bases between.

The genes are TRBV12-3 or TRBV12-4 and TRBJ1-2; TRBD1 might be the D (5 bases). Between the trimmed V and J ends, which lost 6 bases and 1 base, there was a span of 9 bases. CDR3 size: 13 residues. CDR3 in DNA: TGTGCCAGCAGCCCCAGGGTTAACTATGGCTACACCTTC. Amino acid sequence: CASSPRVNYGYTF.

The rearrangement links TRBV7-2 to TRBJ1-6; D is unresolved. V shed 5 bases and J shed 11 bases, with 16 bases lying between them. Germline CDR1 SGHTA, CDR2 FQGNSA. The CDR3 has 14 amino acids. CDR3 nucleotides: TGTGCCAGCAGCGTGGACGCGTCGGGGACACCCCTCCACTTT. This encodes CASSVDASGTPLHF. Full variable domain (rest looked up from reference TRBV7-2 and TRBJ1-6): GAGVSQSPSNKVTEKGKDVELRCDPISGHTALYWYRQSLGQGLEFLIYFQGNSAPDKSGLPSDRFSAERTGGSVSTLTIQRTQQEDSAVYLCASSVDASGTPLHFGNGTRLTVT.

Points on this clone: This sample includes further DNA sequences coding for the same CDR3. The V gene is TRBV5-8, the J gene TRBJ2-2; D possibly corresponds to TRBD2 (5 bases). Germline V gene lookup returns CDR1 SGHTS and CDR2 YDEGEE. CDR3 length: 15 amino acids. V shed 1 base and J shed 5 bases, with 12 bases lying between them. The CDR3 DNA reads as TGTGCCAGCAGCTTGCTAGCTGGGGTGACCGGGGAGCTGTTTTTT. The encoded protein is CASSLLAGVTGELFF.

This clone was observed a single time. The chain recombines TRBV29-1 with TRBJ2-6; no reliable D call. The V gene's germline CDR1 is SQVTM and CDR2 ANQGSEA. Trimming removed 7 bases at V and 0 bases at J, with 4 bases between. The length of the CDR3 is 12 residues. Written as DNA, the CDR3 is TGCAGCGCTTACTCTGGGGCCAACGTCCTGACTTTC. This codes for CSAYSGANVLTF.

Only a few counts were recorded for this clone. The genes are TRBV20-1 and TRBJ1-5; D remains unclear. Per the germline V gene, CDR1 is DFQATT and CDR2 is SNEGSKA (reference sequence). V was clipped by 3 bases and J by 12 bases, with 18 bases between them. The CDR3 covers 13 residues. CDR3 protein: CSASLGGGMHQHF. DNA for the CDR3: TGCAGTGCTAGTTTGGGCGGCGGGATGCACCAGCATTTT.

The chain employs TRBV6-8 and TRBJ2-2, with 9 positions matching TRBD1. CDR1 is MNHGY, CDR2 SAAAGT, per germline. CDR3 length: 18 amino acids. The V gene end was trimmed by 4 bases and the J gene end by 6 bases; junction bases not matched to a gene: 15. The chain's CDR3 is CASSCPGTGKVVSGELFF. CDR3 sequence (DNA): TGTGCCAGCAGTTGCCCCGGGACAGGGAAGGTGGTGTCCGGGGAGCTGTTTTTT.

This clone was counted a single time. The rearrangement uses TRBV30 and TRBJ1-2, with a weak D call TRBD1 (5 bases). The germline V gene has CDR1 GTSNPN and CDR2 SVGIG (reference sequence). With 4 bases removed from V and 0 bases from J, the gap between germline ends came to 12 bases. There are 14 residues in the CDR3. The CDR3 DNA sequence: TGTGCCTGGACTCGCCTGGACACTAACTATGGCTACACCTTC. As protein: CAWTRLDTNYGYTF.